The 9 T cell receptor beta chains in this list originate from one sample, sequenced in a study of cytomegalovirus exposure and HLA in healthy donors. PCR involved 60 Vbeta and 13 Jbeta primers. The method was immunoSEQ multiplex PCR; TCRdb's version includes in-frame clones alone and lacks a portion of them. The sample has about 130,000 clones, roughly four fifths seen once; the top ten hold approximately 0.94%. The source material was PBMCs. The receptors here all came from a woman aged 55-75 years in good health and CMV-seronegative.

This rearrangement joins TRBV11-3 to TRBJ1-3; D not resolved. Trimming removed 0 bases from V and 0 bases from J, with 6 bases in between. The V gene's germline CDR1 is SGHNT and CDR2 YENEEA. The CDR3 consists of 15 residues. The CDR3: CASSLDGHSGNTIYF. DNA of the CDR3: TGTGCCAGCAGCTTAGACGGTCACTCTGGAAACACCATATATTTT. Full variable domain (rest looked up from reference TRBV11-3 and TRBJ1-3): EAGVVQSPRYKIIEKKQPVAFWCNPISGHNTLYWYLQNLGQGPELLIRYENEEAVDDSQLPKDRFSAERLKGVDSTLKIQPAELGDSAVYLCASSLDGHSGNTIYFGEGSWLTVV.

V gene TRBV4-2 combines with J gene TRBJ2-7; no clear D. CDR1 and CDR2 from the germline V gene are LGHNA and YNFKEQ. Trimming removed 5 bases at V and 0 bases at J, with 8 bases between. The CDR3 covers 13 residues. The DNA for the CDR3 is TGTGCCAGCAGCTTACCGAGCTCCTACGAGCAGTACTTC. Translated, it gives CASSLPSSYEQYF.

This chain joins TRBV13 and TRBJ2-5; 12 nucleotides align to TRBD2. The end of the DNA fits TRBJ2-7 better, so the J call may be wrong. CDR3 size: 15 residues. Germline V lookup: CDR1 PRHDT, CDR2 FYEKMQ (reference sequence). CDR3 in amino acids: CASSGPSGGALEQYF. As DNA, the CDR3 is TGTGCCAGCAGCGGCCCTAGCGGGGGGGCACTCGAGCAGTACTTC.

This chain links TRBV18 with TRBJ2-2; D not resolved. V was cut by 3 bases and J by 3 bases, with 8 bases left in between. Germline-derived CDR1 and CDR2 are KGHSH and LQKENI. The length of the CDR3 is 14 residues. In nucleotides, the CDR3 is TGTGCCAGCTCACCGCGCATAGACACCGGGGAGCTGTTTTTT. Amino acid sequence: CASSPRIDTGELFF.

The genes are TRBV27 and TRBJ2-5; the match to TRBD2 covers 9 bases. Trimming removed 2 bases from V and 3 bases from J; junction bases left unmatched: 4. The CDR3 is 15 amino acids. Germline CDR1 is MNHEY and CDR2 is SMNVEV (reference sequence). The CDR3 nucleotides are TGTGCCAGCAGTTTAAGGACTAGCGATAAAGAGACCCAGTACTTC. Its protein is CASSLRTSDKETQYF.

The chain uses TRBV6-6 and TRBJ2-7, with 11 bases that match TRBD1. V was clipped by 3 bases and J by 1 base; unmatched bases: 5. This CDR3 region has 16 residues. The germline gives CDR1 MNHNY, CDR2 SVGAGI (reference sequence). The CDR3 is CASSYLGQGASYEQYF. The CDR3 DNA reads TGTGCCAGCAGTTATCTCGGACAGGGGGCATCCTACGAGCAGTACTTC.

This chain connects TRBV6-5 to TRBJ2-7; no clear D gene. Trimming shortened V by 8 bases and J by 2 bases, and 16 bases separated the two germline ends. There are 14 residues in the CDR3. Germline CDR1 and CDR2: MNHEY and SVGAGI. CDR3 residues: CASSSFDAAYEQYF. CDR3 nucleotide sequence: TGTGCCAGCTCCTCATTCGACGCGGCCTACGAGCAGTACTTC.

The CDR3 protein is CAITPGEGYNEQFF. CDR3 bases: TGTGCCATAACTCCAGGGGAGGGATACAATGAGCAGTTCTTC. The rearrangement links TRBV7-9 to TRBJ2-1; D might be TRBD2 (7 bases). This CDR3 spans 14 amino acids. Germline CDR1 SEHNR, CDR2 FQNEAQ (reference sequence). With 10 bases removed from V and 4 bases from J, the gap between germline ends came to 17 bases.

This chain joins TRBV4-1 and TRBJ1-2, with 8 nucleotides matching TRBD1. This CDR3 comprises 13 residues. V dropped 8 bases and J dropped 6; count of bases not matched to a gene: 8. In germline, CDR1 is MGHRA, CDR2 YSYEKL. The CDR3: CASVGAGGDGYTF. The CDR3 nucleotides are TGCGCCAGCGTCGGGGCAGGGGGCGATGGCTACACCTTC.